This T cell receptor beta chain emerged from a study of shared clonotypes between healthy human individuals. At the level of the study: Donors consisted of two women and a few men between 18 and 49.

Among the donors, all were Caucasian adults who lived in Nashville, Tennessee. Clones were read by immunoSEQ multiplex PCR, and TCRdb kept only the in-frame ones, dropping some. The sample contains over 2 million clones, about nine tenths of which appear only once. As regards this clone: Its antigen is still unknown.

Study results and caveats: The study found lower generation probabilities in non-shared clonotypes than in those shared by all four donors. Naive subsets tended to show greater estimated richness than memory subsets.

J lost 6 bases, V lost 5 bases, and 22 bases had no gene match. The CDR3 consists of 19 residues. Looked up from germline, CDR1 is ENHRY and CDR2 is SYGVKD. This chain uses TRBV10-3 with TRBJ2-7, with 10 nucleotides matching TRBD2. The receptor was derived from a man aged 18 to 30 in good health. Some clones in this sample may be carry-over from other donors' samples. The sequencing sample was made of naive CD4+ T cells from PBMCs. Sample subset: CD45RA+ positively selected. The CDR3 spells CAISSSASIWPSGRREQYF. The CDR3 coding sequence is TGTGCCATCAGTTCTTCCGCATCCATTTGGCCTAGCGGGAGACGCGAGCAGTACTTC.